Below, 18 T cell receptor beta chains from the same sample are listed, as sequenced in a study of shared T cell receptors in the human thymus. TCRdb's table, derived via immunoSEQ multiplex PCR, lists solely in-frame clones and lacks some. Among roughly 500,000 clones, approximately 78% were seen once, and the ten largest hold approximately 0.013%. These records were also assigned to another study, of human thymus T cells.

Sequencing used thymocytes. The receptor source for this set is a boy under three years old with a congenital heart defect.

The chain combines TRBV12-5 with TRBJ2-7; 9 positions match TRBD2. This CDR3 is 16 amino acids long. The J segment lost 6 bases and the V segment lost 1 base, leaving 10 bases of the junction unmatched. The germline V gene encodes CDR1 LGHNT and CDR2 FRNRAP. CDR3 bases: TGTGCTAGTGGTTTGGGGGCCGTGGGACTAGCTTCCGAGCAGTACTTC. Residues: CASGLGAVGLASEQYF.

The chain combines TRBV20-1 with TRBJ1-3; D not certain. The CDR3 runs 11 residues. The germline CDR1 and CDR2 sequences are DFQATT and SNEGSKA (reference sequence). Trimming cost V 7 bases and J 3 bases, with 7 bases left between them. CDR3 sequence: CSGSDGNTIYF. CDR3 DNA: TGCAGTGGAAGCGATGGAAACACCATATATTTT.

The chain couples TRBV29-1 to TRBJ2-1; D gene ambiguous. Trimming stripped 4 bases from V and 4 bases from J, with 5 bases between. Germline V gene lookup returns CDR1 SQVTM and CDR2 ANQGSEA. The CDR3 spans 11 residues. The CDR3 sequence is CSVAFYNEQFF. For the CDR3, the DNA is TGCAGCGTTGCATTTTACAATGAGCAGTTCTTC.

The chain employs TRBV6-1 and TRBJ2-7, with D tentatively TRBD1 (6 bases). V shed 5 bases and J shed 0 bases, with 14 bases lying between them. Germline-derived CDR1 and CDR2 are MNHNS and SASEGT. The CDR3 sequence is 15 residues long. Written as DNA, the CDR3 is TGTGCCAGCAGTACGTTCCGGGACATCTCCTACGAGCAGTACTTC. Translating it yields CASSTFRDISYEQYF.

This chain joins TRBV10-1 and TRBJ2-1; 10 bases are shared with TRBD2. Losses at the gene ends were 4 bases for V and 3 bases for J; bases not matched to a gene: 21. The CDR3 consists of 21 residues. In germline, CDR1 is WNHNN, CDR2 SYGVQD (reference sequence). The chain's CDR3 is CASSAMGVLAGVYDGYNEQFF. The DNA of the CDR3 is TGCGCCAGCAGTGCAATGGGTGTTCTAGCGGGAGTTTATGACGGCTACAATGAGCAGTTCTTC.

V is TRBV11-1 and J is TRBJ2-5, with TRBD2 identical over 11 bases. Germline V CDR1 and CDR2: SGHAT, FQDESV (reference sequence). The V gene end was trimmed by 7 bases and the J gene end by 1 base; junction bases not matched to a gene: 5. The length of the CDR3 is 15 residues. The CDR3 spells CASNHGTSGQETQYF. CDR3 nucleotides: TGTGCCAGCAACCACGGGACTAGCGGCCAAGAGACCCAGTACTTC.

The chain is built from TRBV7-2 and TRBJ1-3; TRBD1 matches 7 bases. Unmatched junction bases numbered 13, after V lost 5 bases and J lost 0 bases. Looked up from germline, CDR1 is SGHTA and CDR2 is FQGNSA. The CDR3 covers 18 residues. This CDR3 is CASSPAPGQSISGNTIYF. DNA of the CDR3: TGTGCCAGCAGCCCCGCACCGGGACAGTCAATCTCTGGAAACACCATATATTTT.

This rearrangement joins TRBV4-3 to TRBJ2-5; TRBD2 matches 9 bases. The CDR3 is 15 amino acids. J gave up 3 bases and V 0 bases, and 2 bases lay outside the gene matches. CDR1 LGHNA and CDR2 YSLEER come from the germline V gene. Here the CDR3 reads CASSQEIAGEETQYF. CDR3 bases: TGCGCCAGCAGCCAAGAGATAGCGGGAGAAGAGACCCAGTACTTC.

This rearrangement joins TRBV10-3 to TRBJ2-2; 9 nucleotides align to TRBD2. The CDR3 covers 12 residues. V shed 10 bases and J 6 bases; nucleotides not matched to a gene: 3. Germline CDR1 and CDR2: ENHRY and SYGVKD. CDR3 sequence (DNA): TGTGCCACCGCGGGAGGGGCCGGGGAGCTGTTTTTT. Translation: CATAGGAGELFF.

This chain joins TRBV23-1 and TRBJ2-5; TRBD1 might be the D (5 bases). TRBV23-1 is an ORF, and what it does is uncertain. V was shortened by 3 bases and J by 2 bases, with 16 bases between the two germline ends. The CDR3 spans 16 residues. In nucleotides, the CDR3 is TGCGCCAGCAGTCAGATCAGGGCGGACCTACAAGAGACCCAGTACTTC. Translation gives CASSQIRADLQETQYF.

The gene calls are TRBV5-4 and TRBJ2-5; D not certain. The CDR3 contains 13 residues. Trimming cost V 2 bases and J 2 bases, with 7 bases left between them. CDR1 is SGHNT, CDR2 YYREEE, per germline (reference sequence). CDR3 region: CASSLNIQETQYF. Here the CDR3 DNA reads TGTGCCAGCAGCTTAAACATACAAGAGACCCAGTACTTC.

The chain is built from TRBV29-1 and TRBJ2-5, with D tentatively TRBD1 (6 bases). The DNA end is more similar to TRBJ2-7, so the J call may be wrong. This CDR3 spans 10 amino acids. Germline CDR1 reads SQVTM; CDR2 reads ANQGSEA. Here the CDR3 reads CSAGAGEQYF. Here the CDR3 DNA reads TGCAGCGCAGGGGCCGGCGAGCAGTACTTC.

The chain links TRBV4-3 to TRBJ2-7; 12 bases fit TRBD2. Germline trimming cut 3 bases from V and 2 bases from J; bases unmatched to any gene: 8. The CDR3 has 17 residues. Germline CDR1 LGHNA, CDR2 YSLEER. The CDR3, as DNA: TGCGCCAGCAGCCAGAGACTAGCGGGAGAGGGGGCCTACGAGCAGTACTTC. Its translation is CASSQRLAGEGAYEQYF.

In this sample, this clone turned up once. The V and J genes are TRBV5-4 and TRBJ2-5; 11 nucleotides match TRBD2. Trimming cost V 0 bases and J 1 base; bases outside gene matches: 5. The CDR3 has 17 amino acids. Germline CDR1 SGHNT, CDR2 YYREEE (reference sequence). For the CDR3, the DNA is TGTGCCAGCAGCTTGGAATCCGGACTAGCGGGCCAAGAGACCCAGTACTTC. It translates to CASSLESGLAGQETQYF. The whole variable domain, remainder taken from reference TRBV5-4 and TRBJ2-5, is ETGVTQSPTHLIKTRGQQVTLRCSSQSGHNTVSWYQQALGQGPQFIFQYYREEENGRGNFPPRFSGLQFPNYSSELNVNALELDDSALYLCASSLESGLAGQETQYFGPGTRLLVL.

J is TRBJ2-2 and V is TRBV6-5; 8 nucleotides align to TRBD2. This CDR3 has 15 amino acids. Germline assignment: CDR1 MNHEY and CDR2 SVGAGI. V trimming: 6 bases; J trimming: 3 bases; junction bases outside the gene matches: 6. The CDR3 nucleotides read TGTGCCAGCAGGTCCCAACTAGCGGACACCGGGGAGCTGTTTTTT. It encodes CASRSQLADTGELFF.

This clone is a singleton in its sample. The CDR3 spells CASSPGLAVTDTQYF. DNA of the CDR3: TGTGCCAGCAGCCCGGGACTAGCGGTCACAGATACGCAGTATTTT. The V gene is TRBV6-5, the J gene TRBJ2-3; 11 bases are a match to TRBD2. Germline V CDR1 and CDR2: MNHEY, SVGAGI. V gave up 6 bases and J gave up 2 bases; unmatched junction bases: 4. The CDR3 consists of 15 residues.

The rearrangement uses TRBV27 and TRBJ2-7; D remains unclear. The CDR3 runs 15 residues. Germline-derived CDR1 and CDR2 are MNHEY and SMNVEV (reference sequence). Deletions cut 5 bases from V and 3 bases from J, with 17 bases between. CDR3 residues: CASSRNGFHHYEQYF. The CDR3 nucleotides are TGTGCCAGCAGTAGGAACGGGTTCCACCACTACGAGCAGTACTTC.

In its sample, this clone was seen once. V is TRBV7-9 and J is TRBJ2-1; the D gene is possibly TRBD2 (5 bases). Germline CDR1 and CDR2: SEHNR and FQNEAQ (reference sequence). The CDR3 totals 16 residues. Trimming took 4 bases from V and 5 from J, leaving 18 bases between them. CDR3 loop: CASSSGPRAYDNEQFF. CDR3 DNA: TGTGCCAGCAGCTCAGGACCGAGGGCCTACGACAATGAGCAGTTCTTC.